Listed below are T cell receptor beta chains from one sample, sequenced in a study of T-cell reconstitution after alpha-beta-depleted transplantation in children. MiXCR, run by TCRdb on the PCR reads, gives a single entry per CDR3 protein. The repertoire includes about 980,000 distinct CDR3 sequences, about 29% of them detected once, and over 25% sits in the top ten. The material was PBMCs, mostly from graft donor cells, obtained 360 days after TCRalphabeta/CD19-depleted stem cell transplant. These receptors were collected from a boy under three years old who had a stem cell transplant for SCID, so the T cells may come from the graft donor. Both conserved end residues are part of each CDR3. The D gene is left open where the match is weak. Clone sizes are given selectively: once, few, many, or a class where the clone is expanded.

v_call: TRBV20-1
j_call: TRBJ1-1
d_call: NA
clone_size: NA
cdr3_aa: CSARQGSTEAFF
cdr3_nt: TGCAGTGCTAGACAGGGGTCCACTGAAGCTTTCTTT

v_call: TRBV28
j_call: TRBJ2-2
d_call: NA
clone_size: NA
cdr3_aa: CASSLLIGTGELFF
cdr3_nt: TGTGCCAGCAGCCTACTGATTGGCACCGGGGAGCTGTTTTTT

v_call: TRBV27
j_call: TRBJ1-1
d_call: NA
clone_size: NA
cdr3_aa: CASSPQGAEAFF
cdr3_nt: TGTGCCAGCAGCCCCCAGGGCGCTGAAGCTTTCTTT

v_call: TRBV28
j_call: TRBJ1-5
d_call: NA
clone_size: NA
cdr3_aa: CASSPHRGRDSNQPQHF
cdr3_nt: TGTGCCAGCAGTCCACATAGGGGACGGGACTCCAATCAGCCCCAGCATTTT

v_call: TRBV2
j_call: TRBJ1-1
d_call: TRBD1
clone_size: NA
cdr3_aa: CASSPRHRDSEAFF
cdr3_nt: TGTGCCAGCAGTCCCCGACACCGGGACAGTGAAGCTTTCTTT

v_call: TRBV12-3/TRBV12-4
j_call: TRBJ2-1
d_call: NA
clone_size: few
cdr3_aa: CASEGGGSYNEQFF
cdr3_nt: TGTGCCAGCGAAGGGGGGGGCTCCTACAATGAGCAGTTCTTC

v_call: TRBV12-3/TRBV12-4
j_call: TRBJ2-3
d_call: NA
clone_size: many
cdr3_aa: CASSLLRGSTDTQYF
cdr3_nt: TGTGCCAGCAGTTTACTCCGGGGGTCCACAGATACGCAGTATTTT

v_call: TRBV24-1
j_call: TRBJ2-1
d_call: NA
clone_size: NA
cdr3_aa: CATSDSRKAGEQFF
cdr3_nt: TGTGCCACCAGTGATTCCCGGAAGGCCGGTGAGCAGTTCTTC

v_call: TRBV12-3/TRBV12-4
j_call: TRBJ1-4
d_call: NA
clone_size: NA
cdr3_aa: CASSLYGGNEKLFF
cdr3_nt: TGTGCCAGCAGTTTATACGGTGGTAATGAAAAACTGTTTTTT

v_call: TRBV13
j_call: TRBJ2-7
d_call: NA
clone_size: NA
cdr3_aa: CASSLRAASYEQYF
cdr3_nt: TGTGCCAGCAGCTTAAGAGCAGCATCCTACGAGCAGTACTTC

v_call: TRBV7-7
j_call: TRBJ2-7
d_call: TRBD1
clone_size: NA
cdr3_aa: CASSPGQVEQYF
cdr3_nt: TGTGCCAGCAGCCCGGGACAGGTCGAGCAGTACTTC

v_call: TRBV24-1
j_call: TRBJ2-3
d_call: NA
clone_size: few
cdr3_aa: CATSDPSSTSTDTQYF
cdr3_nt: TGTGCCACCAGTGACCCTAGTTCTACTAGCACAGATACGCAGTATTTT

v_call: TRBV2
j_call: TRBJ1-5
d_call: NA
clone_size: NA
cdr3_aa: CASSESRNQPQHF
cdr3_nt: TGTGCCAGCAGTGAATCCCGGAATCAGCCCCAGCATTTT

v_call: TRBV6-1
j_call: TRBJ2-7
d_call: NA
clone_size: few
cdr3_aa: CASSPHQEAYEQYF
cdr3_nt: TGTGCCAGCAGCCCCCACCAGGAAGCCTACGAGCAGTACTTC

v_call: TRBV5-1
j_call: TRBJ2-7
d_call: NA
clone_size: few
cdr3_aa: CASRDHRAAYEQYF
cdr3_nt: TGCGCCAGCAGGGACCACAGGGCCGCCTACGAGCAGTACTTC

v_call: TRBV20-1
j_call: TRBJ2-7
d_call: TRBD1
clone_size: NA
cdr3_aa: CSARDSQGAFNEQYF
cdr3_nt: TGCAGTGCTAGAGACTCGCAGGGGGCTTTCAACGAGCAGTACTTC

v_call: TRBV12-3/TRBV12-4
j_call: TRBJ1-5
d_call: TRBD1
clone_size: NA
cdr3_aa: CASSQTGYQPQHF
cdr3_nt: TGTGCCAGCAGTCAGACAGGGTATCAGCCCCAGCATTTT

v_call: TRBV20-1
j_call: TRBJ2-3
d_call: TRBD2
clone_size: few
cdr3_aa: CSATGLAVTDTQYF
cdr3_nt: TGCAGTGCTACGGGACTAGCGGTCACAGATACGCAGTATTTT

v_call: TRBV12-3/TRBV12-4
j_call: TRBJ2-1
d_call: NA
clone_size: NA
cdr3_aa: CASSSPGTDHNEQFF
cdr3_nt: TGTGCCAGCAGTTCCCCCGGGACGGATCACAATGAGCAGTTCTTC

v_call: TRBV4-3
j_call: TRBJ2-5
d_call: NA
clone_size: few
cdr3_aa: CASSQEVEGTQYF
cdr3_nt: TGCGCCAGCAGCCAAGAGGTCGAGGGGACCCAGTACTTC

v_call: TRBV7-2
j_call: TRBJ2-1
d_call: TRBD2
clone_size: NA
cdr3_aa: CASSLLAGGFSYNEQFF
cdr3_nt: TGTGCCAGCAGCTTATTGGCGGGGGGATTCTCCTACAATGAGCAGTTCTTC

v_call: TRBV20-1
j_call: TRBJ1-1
d_call: NA
clone_size: few
cdr3_aa: CSASPGGPNTEAFF
cdr3_nt: TGCAGTGCTAGTCCCGGGGGTCCGAACACTGAAGCTTTCTTT

v_call: TRBV4-3
j_call: TRBJ2-7
d_call: TRBD1
clone_size: NA
cdr3_aa: CASSPWTGLNEQYF
cdr3_nt: TGCGCCAGCAGCCCCTGGACAGGGTTAAACGAGCAGTACTTC

v_call: TRBV20-1
j_call: TRBJ2-7
d_call: TRBD1
clone_size: NA
cdr3_aa: CSARDWDRGGYEQYF
cdr3_nt: TGCAGTGCTAGAGATTGGGACAGGGGGGGCTACGAGCAGTACTTC

v_call: TRBV7-8
j_call: TRBJ2-2
d_call: NA
clone_size: NA
cdr3_aa: CASSLGLVWDTGELFF
cdr3_nt: TGTGCCAGCAGCTTAGGCCTCGTTTGGGACACCGGGGAGCTGTTTTTT

v_call: TRBV12-3/TRBV12-4
j_call: TRBJ2-5
d_call: NA
clone_size: NA
cdr3_aa: CASSFHLTEETQYF
cdr3_nt: TGTGCCAGCAGTTTTCATTTGACAGAAGAGACCCAGTACTTC

v_call: TRBV20-1
j_call: TRBJ2-5
d_call: NA
clone_size: NA
cdr3_aa: CSAREGTPGGKTQYF
cdr3_nt: TGCAGTGCTAGAGAAGGGACACCAGGGGGGAAGACCCAGTACTTC

v_call: TRBV20-1
j_call: TRBJ2-7
d_call: NA
clone_size: NA
cdr3_aa: CSATGPGAGYEQYF
cdr3_nt: TGCAGTGCTACAGGACCCGGGGCCGGGTACGAGCAGTACTTC

v_call: TRBV14
j_call: TRBJ2-6
d_call: NA
clone_size: NA
cdr3_aa: CASSQRLPGANVLTF
cdr3_nt: TGTGCCAGCAGCCAGAGGCTGCCCGGGGCCAACGTCCTGACTTTC

v_call: TRBV4-3
j_call: TRBJ1-4
d_call: TRBD1
clone_size: few
cdr3_aa: CASSPRDRNEKLFF
cdr3_nt: TGCGCCAGCAGCCCCCGGGACAGGAATGAAAAACTGTTTTTT

v_call: TRBV5-1
j_call: TRBJ2-7
d_call: NA
clone_size: few
cdr3_aa: CASSITGSHEQYF
cdr3_nt: TGCGCCAGCAGCATTACAGGCAGCCACGAGCAGTACTTC

v_call: TRBV5-1
j_call: TRBJ2-5
d_call: NA
clone_size: NA
cdr3_aa: CASSKGYRGLREETQYF
cdr3_nt: TGCGCCAGCAGCAAAGGGTACAGGGGTTTACGGGAGGAGACCCAGTACTTC

v_call: TRBV4-3
j_call: TRBJ2-5
d_call: TRBD2
clone_size: NA
cdr3_aa: CASSQILRTSGGAVQETQYF
cdr3_nt: TGCGCCAGCAGCCAAATCCTCCGGACTAGCGGGGGGGCCGTACAAGAGACCCAGTACTTC

v_call: TRBV4-1
j_call: TRBJ2-5
d_call: NA
clone_size: NA
cdr3_aa: CASSQDLIGYQETQYF
cdr3_nt: TGCGCCAGCAGCCAAGATCTTATCGGGTACCAAGAGACCCAGTACTTC

v_call: TRBV5-1
j_call: TRBJ1-1
d_call: TRBD1
clone_size: few
cdr3_aa: CASSTQGGNTEAFF
cdr3_nt: TGCGCCAGCAGCACACAGGGGGGGAACACTGAAGCTTTCTTT

v_call: TRBV30
j_call: TRBJ1-2
d_call: NA
clone_size: NA
cdr3_aa: CAWNQKVNYGYTF
cdr3_nt: TGTGCCTGGAATCAGAAAGTTAACTATGGCTACACCTTC

v_call: TRBV12-3/TRBV12-4
j_call: TRBJ2-4
d_call: NA
clone_size: NA
cdr3_aa: CASSTGKNIQYF
cdr3_nt: TGTGCCAGCAGTACCGGCAAAAACATTCAGTACTTC

v_call: TRBV12-3/TRBV12-4
j_call: TRBJ1-2
d_call: TRBD1
clone_size: once
cdr3_aa: CASRGGQGHGYTF
cdr3_nt: TGTGCCAGCAGGGGCGGACAGGGTCATGGCTACACCTTC

v_call: TRBV18
j_call: TRBJ2-7
d_call: NA
clone_size: NA
cdr3_aa: CASSPRSALSYEQYF
cdr3_nt: TGTGCCAGCTCACCACGGTCAGCACTCTCCTACGAGCAGTACTTC

v_call: TRBV7-9
j_call: TRBJ2-1
d_call: TRBD1
clone_size: few
cdr3_aa: CASSLVLRTGDYNEQFF
cdr3_nt: TGTGCCAGCAGCTTAGTACTTAGGACAGGGGATTACAATGAGCAGTTCTTC

v_call: TRBV4-1
j_call: TRBJ1-5
d_call: TRBD1
clone_size: NA
cdr3_aa: CASSRTGGEDQPQHF
cdr3_nt: TGCGCCAGCAGTCGAACAGGGGGTGAAGATCAGCCCCAGCATTTT

v_call: TRBV2
j_call: TRBJ2-1
d_call: NA
clone_size: few
cdr3_aa: CARGANRPLLF
cdr3_nt: TGTGCCAGAGGGGCTAACCGTCCCTTGCTCTTC

v_call: TRBV6-2/TRBV6-3
j_call: TRBJ2-5
d_call: TRBD1
clone_size: NA
cdr3_aa: CASSLTRQGMGYQETQYF
cdr3_nt: TGTGCCAGCAGTTTGACTCGACAGGGGATGGGGTACCAAGAGACCCAGTACTTC

v_call: TRBV15
j_call: TRBJ2-1
d_call: NA
clone_size: few
cdr3_aa: CATSRDPQDEQFF
cdr3_nt: TGTGCCACCAGCAGAGATCCCCAAGATGAGCAGTTCTTC

v_call: TRBV28
j_call: TRBJ2-7
d_call: NA
clone_size: NA
cdr3_aa: CASSQQGNHEQYF
cdr3_nt: TGTGCCAGCAGTCAACAGGGTAACCACGAGCAGTACTTC

v_call: TRBV20-1
j_call: TRBJ2-3
d_call: NA
clone_size: NA
cdr3_aa: CSARGLFWGTDTQYF
cdr3_nt: TGCAGTGCTCGCGGCCTCTTCTGGGGCACAGATACGCAGTATTTT

v_call: TRBV5-1
j_call: TRBJ2-5
d_call: TRBD2
clone_size: many
cdr3_aa: CASSSGGGGQETQYF
cdr3_nt: TGCGCCAGCAGCTCTGGAGGCGGGGGTCAAGAGACCCAGTACTTC